This TCR beta chain was found in a study of T cell repertoires in cytomegalovirus infection. Study overall: Used in the study were CMV epitopes, some recently identified and HLA-C-restricted, others well-studied and HLA-B-restricted.

TCRdb fed the reads into MiXCR, producing one record per CDR3 protein. Counted here are about 830,000 distinct CDR3 sequences, roughly 33% occurring once; the ten biggest clones make up around 12%. V shed 6 bases and J shed 5 bases, with 11 bases lying between them. The CDR3 sequence is 12 residues long. Per germline, CDR1 SNHLY and CDR2 FYNNEI. This clonotype was counted only a few times. Its antigen remains unidentified. Study findings and constraints: HLA-C-restricted CMV-specific TCR beta clonotypes prevailed in the ex vivo response.

This receptor was obtained from a human donor in good health (CMV status not recorded). Some clones in this sample may be carry-over from other donors' samples. The sequencing here drew on cultured CD8+ T cells from PBMCs, taken from culture after CMV antigen stimulation. The rearrangement links TRBV2 to TRBJ2-7; a possible D gene is TRBD2 (7 bases). The CDR3 DNA is TGTGCCAGCAGGGGGGGGCCGCACGAGCAGTACTTC. It specifies CASRGGPHEQYF.